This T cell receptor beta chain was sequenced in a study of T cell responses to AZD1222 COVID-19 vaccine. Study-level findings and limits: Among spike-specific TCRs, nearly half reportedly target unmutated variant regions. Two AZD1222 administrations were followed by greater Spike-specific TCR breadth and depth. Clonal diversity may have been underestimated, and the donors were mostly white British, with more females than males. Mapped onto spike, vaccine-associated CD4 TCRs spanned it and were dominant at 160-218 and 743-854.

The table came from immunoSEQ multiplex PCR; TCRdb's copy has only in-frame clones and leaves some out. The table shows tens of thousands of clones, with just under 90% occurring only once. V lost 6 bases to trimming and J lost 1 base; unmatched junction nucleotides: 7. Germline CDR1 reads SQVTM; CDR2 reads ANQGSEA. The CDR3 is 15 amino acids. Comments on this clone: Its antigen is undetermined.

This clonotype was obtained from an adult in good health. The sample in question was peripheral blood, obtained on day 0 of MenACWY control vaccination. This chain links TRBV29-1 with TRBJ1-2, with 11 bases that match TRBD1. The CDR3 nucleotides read TGCAGCGTCGTGGACAGGGGGCTTGGTAACTATGGCTACACCTTC. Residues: CSVVDRGLGNYGYTF.